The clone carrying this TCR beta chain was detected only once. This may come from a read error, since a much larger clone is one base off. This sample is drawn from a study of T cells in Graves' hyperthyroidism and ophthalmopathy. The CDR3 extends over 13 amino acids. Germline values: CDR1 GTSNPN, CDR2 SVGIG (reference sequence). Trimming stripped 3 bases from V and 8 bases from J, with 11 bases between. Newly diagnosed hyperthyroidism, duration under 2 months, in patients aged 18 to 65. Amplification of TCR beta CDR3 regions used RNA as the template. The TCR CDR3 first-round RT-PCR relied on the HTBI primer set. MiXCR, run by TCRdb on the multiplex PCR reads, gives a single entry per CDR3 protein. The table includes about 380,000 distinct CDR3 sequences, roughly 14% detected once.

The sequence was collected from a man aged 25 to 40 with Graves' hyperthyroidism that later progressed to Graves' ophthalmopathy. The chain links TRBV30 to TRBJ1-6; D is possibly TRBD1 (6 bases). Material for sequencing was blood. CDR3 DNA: TGTGCCTGGAGGGGACATGGGGATTCACCCCTCCACTTT. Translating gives CAWRGHGDSPLHF.